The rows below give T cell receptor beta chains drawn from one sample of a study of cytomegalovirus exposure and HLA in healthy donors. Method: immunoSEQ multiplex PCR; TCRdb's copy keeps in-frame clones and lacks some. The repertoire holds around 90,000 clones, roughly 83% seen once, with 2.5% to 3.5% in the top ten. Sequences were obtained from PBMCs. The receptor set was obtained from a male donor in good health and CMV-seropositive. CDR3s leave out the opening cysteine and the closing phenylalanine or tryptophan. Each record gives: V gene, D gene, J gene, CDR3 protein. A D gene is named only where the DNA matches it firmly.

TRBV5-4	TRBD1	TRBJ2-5	ASSSDRNQETQY
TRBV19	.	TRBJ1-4	ASRAGLGTNEKLF
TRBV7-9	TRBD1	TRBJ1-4	ASSSQTGETNEKLF
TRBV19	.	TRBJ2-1	ASSITGQYNEQF
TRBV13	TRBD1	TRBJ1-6	ASSLTGFYNSPLH
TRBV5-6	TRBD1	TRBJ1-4	ASSFYPDRESREKLF
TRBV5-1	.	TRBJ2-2	ASSLGANTGELF
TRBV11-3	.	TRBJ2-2	ASSLAAGNTGELF
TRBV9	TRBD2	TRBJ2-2	ASSVGGGTGELF
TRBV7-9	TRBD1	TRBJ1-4	ASTHQRGTDYEKLF
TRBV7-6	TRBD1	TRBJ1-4	ASRPGTGSNEKLF
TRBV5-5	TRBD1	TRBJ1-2	ASSSGQGLYNYGYT
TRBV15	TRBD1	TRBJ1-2	ATSRERAGTGVA
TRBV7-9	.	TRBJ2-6	ASSPGTGTSGANVLT
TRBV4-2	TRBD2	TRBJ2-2	ASSHGGGAVTGELF
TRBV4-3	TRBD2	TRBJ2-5	ASSQDVRGGPYQETQY
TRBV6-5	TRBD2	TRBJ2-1	ASSSGGAGEQF
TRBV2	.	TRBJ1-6	ASSVRQGNSPLH
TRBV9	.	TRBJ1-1	ASSGDTLMNTEAF
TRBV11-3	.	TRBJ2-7	ASSQGPTYEQY
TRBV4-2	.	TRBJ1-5	ASSQEGQGVRNQPQH
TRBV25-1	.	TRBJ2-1	ASGDFYNEQF
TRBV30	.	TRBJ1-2	ACKPGTDYGYT
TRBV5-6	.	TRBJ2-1	ASFIRVTEQF
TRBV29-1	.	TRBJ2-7	SASVSYEQY
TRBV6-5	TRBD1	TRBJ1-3	ASSYSTGGGNTIY
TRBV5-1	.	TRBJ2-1	ASSQTGPFNEQF
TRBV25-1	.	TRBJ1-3	ASREGNTIY